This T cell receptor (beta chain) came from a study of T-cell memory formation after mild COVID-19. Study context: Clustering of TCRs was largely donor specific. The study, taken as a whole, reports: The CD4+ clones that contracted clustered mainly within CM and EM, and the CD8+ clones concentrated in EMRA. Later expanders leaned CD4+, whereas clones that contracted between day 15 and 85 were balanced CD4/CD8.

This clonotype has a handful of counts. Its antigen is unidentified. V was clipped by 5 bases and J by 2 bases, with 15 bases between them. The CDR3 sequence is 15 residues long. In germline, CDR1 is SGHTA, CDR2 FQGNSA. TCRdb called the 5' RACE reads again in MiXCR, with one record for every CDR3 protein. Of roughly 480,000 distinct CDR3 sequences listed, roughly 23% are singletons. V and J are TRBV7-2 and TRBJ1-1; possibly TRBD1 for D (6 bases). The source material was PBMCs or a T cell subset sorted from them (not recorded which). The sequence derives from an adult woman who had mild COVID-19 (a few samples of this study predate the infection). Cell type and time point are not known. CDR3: CASSLQQGPNTEAFF. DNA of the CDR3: TGTGCCAGCAGCCTCCAACAGGGACCTAACACTGAAGCTTTCTTT.